The source of this T cell receptor beta chain is a study of PD-1 blockade in classical Hodgkin lymphoma. Every single patient, without exception, relapsed after autologous stem cell transplantation, and brentuximab vedotin exposure varied. Patients had relapsed/refractory classical Hodgkin lymphoma with complete response, partial response or progressive disease as best response. Data came from immunoSEQ multiplex PCR; TCRdb stores just in-frame clones and leaves some out. The sample includes approximately 17,000 clones, about 66% of them seen just once. V lost 3 bases, J lost 7 bases, and 16 bases lay in between. Germline lookup yields CDR1 MNHEY and CDR2 SMNVEV (reference sequence). The CDR3 has 15 residues.

The TCR originated in a human donor with classical Hodgkin lymphoma. This specimen was peripheral blood mononuclear cells (PBMCs), taken before the second cycle of nivolumab. This chain joins TRBV27 and TRBJ2-1, with D perhaps TRBD2 (7 bases). The DNA for the CDR3 is TGTGCCAGCAGTTTTATAGGGGGGGTAGAAAATGAGCAGTTCTTC. Amino acid sequence: CASSFIGGVENEQFF.